Each of the 15 T cell receptor beta chains below was sequenced from the same sample in a study of shared clonotypes between healthy human individuals. Measured with immunoSEQ multiplex PCR; TCRdb has only the in-frame clones, and not every one. The sample has around 990,000 clones; 70% to 80% are singletons. Input material: memory CD4+ T cells from PBMCs. The sample's subset: CD45RA-negative fraction. Receptors were obtained from a man in his late teens or twenties in good health. Some clones in this sample may be carry-over from other donors' samples.

This clone appeared once. The chain is built from TRBV28 and TRBJ2-1; D is unresolved. Germline assignment: CDR1 MDHEN and CDR2 SYDVKM. The CDR3 covers 14 residues. Deletions cut 8 bases from V and 8 bases from J, with 19 bases between. Written as DNA, the CDR3 is TGTGCCAGCTACCGAAGGCGCGGTTGGGATGAGCAGTTCTTC. Translated: CASYRRRGWDEQFF.

This clone was seen many times. The gene calls are TRBV28 and TRBJ2-5; the match to TRBD2 covers 7 bases. The CDR3 is made up of 13 amino acids. Germline assignment: CDR1 MDHEN and CDR2 SYDVKM. Trimming cost V 5 bases and J 5 bases; bases outside gene matches: 5. CDR3 DNA: TGTGCCAGCAGTGGGGAGGGGAGGGAGACCCAGTACTTC. As protein: CASSGEGRETQYF.

J is TRBJ1-2 and V is TRBV5-1, with D perhaps matching TRBD1 (5 bases). Trimming left V 3 bases short and J 1 base short, with 10 bases between. This CDR3 comprises 14 residues. Germline-derived CDR1 and CDR2 are SGHRS and YFSETQ. The CDR3 DNA is TGCGCCAGCAGCTGGGACGGCTTTAACTATGGCTACACCTTC. This codes for CASSWDGFNYGYTF.

This clone turned up a few times. The J gene is TRBJ2-2, the V gene TRBV2; TRBD2 aligns across 12 bases. The V and J ends lost 6 bases and 1 base, in that order; junction bases with no gene match: 15. Germline-derived CDR1 and CDR2 are SNHLY and FYNNEI. This CDR3 contains 20 residues. The CDR3: CASSRRGASGLAGNTGELFF. The CDR3 DNA reads as TGTGCCAGCAGCCGCAGGGGAGCGTCGGGACTAGCGGGGAACACCGGGGAGCTGTTTTTT.

The chain carries TRBV5-4 and TRBJ2-3; D gene unclear. The germline V gene has CDR1 SGHNT and CDR2 YYREEE (reference sequence). The V end lost 2 bases, the J end lost 0 bases, and 10 bases lay between the germline ends. CDR3 length equals 15 residues. The CDR3, as DNA: TGTGCCAGCAGCTTTTCTCGGGTTAGCACAGATACGCAGTATTTT. Translating gives CASSFSRVSTDTQYF.

The rearrangement joins TRBV29-1 to TRBJ2-5, with TRBD1 as a possible D gene (6 bases). The V gene's germline CDR1 is SQVTM and CDR2 ANQGSEA. V lost 7 bases to trimming and J lost 1 base, with 16 bases between them. This CDR3 has 14 residues. The CDR3 region is CSGRLRGTQETQYF. CDR3 nucleotide sequence: TGCAGCGGCCGACTTAGGGGGACCCAAGAGACCCAGTACTTC.

This clone came up many times. In the same sample, other DNA sequences code for this CDR3. The chain links TRBV5-4 to TRBJ2-1; D tentatively fits TRBD1 or TRBD2 (5 bases each). The CDR3 is 13 residues long. With 4 bases removed from V and 5 bases from J, the gap between germline ends came to 10 bases. CDR1 SGHNT and CDR2 YYREEE come from the germline V gene (reference sequence). The CDR3 region is CASSPGPDNEQFF. The CDR3 DNA reads as TGTGCCAGCAGCCCGGGGCCAGACAATGAGCAGTTCTTC.

The chain is built from TRBV9 and TRBJ2-1; possibly TRBD2 for D (5 bases). V was pared by 3 bases and J by 0 bases, with 16 bases between. Germline V gives CDR1 SGDLS, CDR2 YYNGEE. CDR3 length: 17 residues. The CDR3 DNA sequence: TGTGCCAGCAGCGAAACGATAGCGTTGAGCTCCTACAATGAGCAGTTCTTC. Encoded protein: CASSETIALSSYNEQFF.

This chain joins TRBV28 and TRBJ1-2, with 10 bases aligning to TRBD1. The CDR3 sequence is 14 residues long. V lost 3 bases to trimming and J lost 7 bases; unmatched junction nucleotides: 5. Looked up from germline, CDR1 is MDHEN and CDR2 is SYDVKM. CDR3 nucleotides: TGTGCCAGCAGTTTCGGGGACAGGGGCCCTGGCTACACCTTC. Its protein product is CASSFGDRGPGYTF.

The V and J genes are TRBV7-2 and TRBJ2-7; 8 nucleotides match TRBD2. J was trimmed by 8 bases and V by 4 bases; bases with no gene match: 7. This CDR3 is 13 amino acids long. In germline, CDR1 is SGHTA, CDR2 FQGNSA. CDR3 coding DNA: TGTGCCAGCAGCTCCGGGACTAGTTTCCAGCAGTACTTC. The encoded protein is CASSSGTSFQQYF.

The chain couples TRBV28 to TRBJ1-2; 9 bases are a match to TRBD1. The CDR3 spans 13 residues. Trimming at V came to 4 bases and at J to 8 bases, leaving 5 bases not matched to a gene. Germline CDR1 reads MDHEN; CDR2 reads SYDVKM. Here the CDR3 DNA reads TGTGCCAGCAGTTCACAGGGGGCGTGGGGCTACACCTTC. It translates to CASSSQGAWGYTF.

This clone was seen just once. The same CDR3 is also encoded by other DNA sequences in this sample. The chain joins TRBV28 to TRBJ2-5, with D possibly called TRBD1 or TRBD2 (5 bases each). The V gene lost 6 bases and the J gene lost 1 base, with 12 bases spanning the gap. The CDR3 runs to 14 residues. The germline V gene has CDR1 MDHEN and CDR2 SYDVKM. The CDR3 spells CASRPGTAQETQYF. DNA of the CDR3: TGTGCCAGCAGGCCAGGGACGGCCCAAGAGACCCAGTACTTC.

The V gene is TRBV2, the J gene TRBJ2-5; D possibly corresponds to TRBD2 (5 bases). CDR3 size: 14 residues. The germline V gene encodes CDR1 SNHLY and CDR2 FYNNEI. Trimming stripped 1 base from V and 9 bases from J, with 15 bases between. CDR3 nucleotides: TGTGCCAGCAGTGAAGTGAGCGGCTTTTTGGCCCAGTACTTC. Amino acid sequence: CASSEVSGFLAQYF.

This clone was counted many times. Written as DNA, the CDR3 is TGTGCCAGCAGTGAACGCTTCATGAACACTGAAGCTTTCTTT. This codes for CASSERFMNTEAFF. The rearrangement uses TRBV25-1 and TRBJ1-1; D gene ambiguous. The CDR3 has 14 residues. Germline-derived CDR1 and CDR2 are MGHDK and SYGVNS. The V and J ends lost 2 bases and 0 bases respectively, with 7 bases between them.

The rearrangement joins TRBV28 to TRBJ1-2, with 9 bases lining up with TRBD1. Trimming took 6 bases from V and 3 from J; bases not matched to a gene: 11. Germline CDR1 reads MDHEN; CDR2 reads SYDVKM. This CDR3 has 16 amino acids. The chain's CDR3 is CASRQHAGTGHYGYTF. CDR3 sequence (DNA): TGTGCCAGCAGACAACACGCCGGGACAGGGCACTATGGCTACACCTTC.